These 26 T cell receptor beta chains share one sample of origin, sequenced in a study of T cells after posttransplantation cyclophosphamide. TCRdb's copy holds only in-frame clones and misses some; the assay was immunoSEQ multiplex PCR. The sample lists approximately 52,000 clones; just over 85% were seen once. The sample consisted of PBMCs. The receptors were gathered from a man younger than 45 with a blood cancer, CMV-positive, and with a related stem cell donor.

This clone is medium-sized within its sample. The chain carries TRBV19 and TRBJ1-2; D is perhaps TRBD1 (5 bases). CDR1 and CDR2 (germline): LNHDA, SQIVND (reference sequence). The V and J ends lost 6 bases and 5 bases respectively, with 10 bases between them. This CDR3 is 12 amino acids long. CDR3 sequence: CASRTGGYGYTF. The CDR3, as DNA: TGTGCCAGTAGAACCGGGGGGTATGGCTACACCTTC.

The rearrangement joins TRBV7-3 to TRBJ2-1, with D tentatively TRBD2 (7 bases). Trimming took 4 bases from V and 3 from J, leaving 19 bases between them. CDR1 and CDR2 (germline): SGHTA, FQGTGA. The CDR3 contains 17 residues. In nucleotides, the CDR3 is TGTGCCAGCAGCTCCAAAGGGGGGGGACCTAACTACAATGAGCAGTTCTTC. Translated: CASSSKGGGPNYNEQFF.

The CDR3 region is CASSYGTQQETQYF. CDR3 DNA sequence: TGTGCCAGCAGTTACGGGACTCAACAAGAGACCCAGTACTTC. This sequence joins TRBV6-5 and TRBJ2-5; D perhaps matches TRBD2 (6 bases). V lost 2 bases to trimming and J lost 2 bases, with 9 bases between them. This CDR3 is 14 amino acids long. Germline V CDR1 and CDR2: MNHEY, SVGAGI.

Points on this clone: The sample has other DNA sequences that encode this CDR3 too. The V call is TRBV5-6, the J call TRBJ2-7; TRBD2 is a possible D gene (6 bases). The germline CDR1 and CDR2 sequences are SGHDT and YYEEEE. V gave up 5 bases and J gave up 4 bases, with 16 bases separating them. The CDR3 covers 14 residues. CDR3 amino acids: CASRSGGGGYEQYF. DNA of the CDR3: TGTGCCAGCAGATCCGGGGGTGGGGGGTACGAGCAGTACTTC.

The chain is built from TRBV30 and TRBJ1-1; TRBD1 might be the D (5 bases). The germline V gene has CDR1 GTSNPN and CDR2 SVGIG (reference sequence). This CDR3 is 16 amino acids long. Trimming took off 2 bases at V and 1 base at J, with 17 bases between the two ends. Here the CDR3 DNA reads TGTGCCTGGAGTCCCATTCTTTTGGGGCGGAACACTGAAGCTTTCTTT. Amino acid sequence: CAWSPILLGRNTEAFF.

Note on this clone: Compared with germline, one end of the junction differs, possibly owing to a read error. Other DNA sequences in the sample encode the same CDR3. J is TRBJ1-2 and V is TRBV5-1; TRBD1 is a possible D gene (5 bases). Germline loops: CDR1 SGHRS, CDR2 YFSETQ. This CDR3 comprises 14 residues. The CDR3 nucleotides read TGCGCCAGCAGCTTGGCAGGGATCGCCTATGGTTACACCTTC. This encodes CASSLAGIAYGYTF.

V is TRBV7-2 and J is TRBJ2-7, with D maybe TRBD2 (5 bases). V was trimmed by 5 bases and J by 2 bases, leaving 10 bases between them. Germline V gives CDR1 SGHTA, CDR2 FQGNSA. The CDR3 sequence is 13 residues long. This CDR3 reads CASSHDYTYEQYF. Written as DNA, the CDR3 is TGTGCCAGCAGCCACGACTATACCTACGAGCAGTACTTC.

The CDR3 sequence: CASSYRTGLGGELFF. CDR3 coding DNA: TGTGCCAGTAGTTATCGGACAGGGTTGGGTGGGGAGCTGTTTTTT. This sequence joins TRBV19 and TRBJ2-2; 8 positions match TRBD1. The CDR3 sequence is 15 residues long. V shed 5 bases and J 8 bases; nucleotides not matched to a gene: 10. Germline V gene data show CDR1 as LNHDA and CDR2 as SQIVND (reference sequence).

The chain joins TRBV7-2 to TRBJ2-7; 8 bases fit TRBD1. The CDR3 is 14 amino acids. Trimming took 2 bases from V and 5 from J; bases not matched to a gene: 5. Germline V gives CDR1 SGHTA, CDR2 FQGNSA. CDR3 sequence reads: CASSLRTGWDEQYF. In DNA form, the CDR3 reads TGTGCCAGCAGCTTAAGGACAGGGTGGGACGAGCAGTACTTC.

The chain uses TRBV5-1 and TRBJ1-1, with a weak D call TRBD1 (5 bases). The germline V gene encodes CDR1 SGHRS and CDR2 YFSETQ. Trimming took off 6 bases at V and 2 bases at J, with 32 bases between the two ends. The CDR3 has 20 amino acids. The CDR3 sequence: CASTAGVKLWDFVLNTEAFF. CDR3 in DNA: TGCGCCAGCACCGCTGGGGTGAAACTCTGGGACTTCGTCCTCAACACTGAAGCTTTCTTT.

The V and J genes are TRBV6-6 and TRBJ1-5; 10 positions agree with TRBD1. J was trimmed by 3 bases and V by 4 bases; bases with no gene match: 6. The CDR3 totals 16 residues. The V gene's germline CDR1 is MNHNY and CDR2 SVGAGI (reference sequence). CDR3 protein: CASSSRTGGVNQPQHF. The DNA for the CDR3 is TGTGCCAGCAGTTCGAGGACAGGGGGGGTCAATCAGCCCCAGCATTTT.

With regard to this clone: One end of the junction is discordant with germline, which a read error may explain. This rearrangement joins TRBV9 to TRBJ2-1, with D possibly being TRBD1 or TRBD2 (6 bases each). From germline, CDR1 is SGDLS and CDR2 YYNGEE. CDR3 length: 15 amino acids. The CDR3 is CASTVGGGYGNEQFF. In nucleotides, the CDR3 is TGTGCCAGCACCGTAGGAGGGGGTTACGGCAATGAGCAGTTCTTC.

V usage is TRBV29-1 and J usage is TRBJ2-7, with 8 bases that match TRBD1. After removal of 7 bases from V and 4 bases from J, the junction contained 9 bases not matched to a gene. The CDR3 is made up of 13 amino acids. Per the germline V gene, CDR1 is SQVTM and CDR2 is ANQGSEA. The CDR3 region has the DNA TGCAGCGCACAACCGACAGGGGTTTACGAGCAGTACTTC. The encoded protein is CSAQPTGVYEQYF.

The CDR3 coding sequence is TGTGCCACCCGACCGGGACTAGCGGGCGGTAGTTACAATGAGCAGTTCTTC. It translates to CATRPGLAGGSYNEQFF. This chain uses TRBV2 with TRBJ2-1; 12 positions agree with TRBD2. In germline, CDR1 is SNHLY, CDR2 FYNNEI. Trimming at V came to 10 bases and at J to 4 bases, leaving 14 bases not matched to a gene. CDR3 length: 17 residues.

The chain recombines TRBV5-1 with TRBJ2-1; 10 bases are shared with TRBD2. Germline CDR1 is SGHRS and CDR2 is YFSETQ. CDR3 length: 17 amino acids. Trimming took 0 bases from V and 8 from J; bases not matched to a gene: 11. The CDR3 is CASSLGPSGRDSDEQFF. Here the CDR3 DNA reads TGCGCCAGCAGCTTGGGTCCTAGCGGGAGAGACTCGGATGAGCAGTTCTTC.

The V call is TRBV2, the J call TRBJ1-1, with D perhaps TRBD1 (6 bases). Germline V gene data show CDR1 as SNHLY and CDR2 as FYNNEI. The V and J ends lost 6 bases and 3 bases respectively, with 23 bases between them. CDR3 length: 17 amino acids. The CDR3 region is CASRDGTLIPSDTEAFF. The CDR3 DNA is TGTGCCAGCAGGGACGGGACATTAATACCCTCAGACACTGAAGCTTTCTTT.

CDR3 DNA sequence: TGTGCCAGTAGTAAGAACAGGAATACGCACGAGCAGTACTTC. It is translated as CASSKNRNTHEQYF. The chain combines TRBV19 with TRBJ2-7; tentative D call: TRBD1 (5 bases). V was shortened by 4 bases and J by 5 bases, with 15 bases between the two germline ends. Germline-derived CDR1 and CDR2 are LNHDA and SQIVND (reference sequence). CDR3 length equals 14 residues.

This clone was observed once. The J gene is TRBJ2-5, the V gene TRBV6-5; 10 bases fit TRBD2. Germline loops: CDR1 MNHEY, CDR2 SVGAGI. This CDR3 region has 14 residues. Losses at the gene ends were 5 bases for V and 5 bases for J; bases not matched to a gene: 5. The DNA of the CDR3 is TGTGCCAGCAGTCGCCGACTAGCGGGTGAGACCCAGTACTTC. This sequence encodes CASSRRLAGETQYF.

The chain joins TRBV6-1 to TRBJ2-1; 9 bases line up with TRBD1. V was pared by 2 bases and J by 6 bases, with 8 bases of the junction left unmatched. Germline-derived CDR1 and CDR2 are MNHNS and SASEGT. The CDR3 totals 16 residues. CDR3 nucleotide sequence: TGTGCCAGCAGTGAACCGGGACAGGGTTGGTTCAATGAGCAGTTCTTC. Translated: CASSEPGQGWFNEQFF.

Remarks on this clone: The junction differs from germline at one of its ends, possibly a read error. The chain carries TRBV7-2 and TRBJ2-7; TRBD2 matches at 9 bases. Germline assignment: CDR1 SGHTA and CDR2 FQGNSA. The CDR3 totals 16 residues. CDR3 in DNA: TGTGCCGGCAGCTCCCTAGCGGGGCTGAGCTCCTACGAGCAGTACTTC. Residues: CAGSSLAGLSSYEQYF.

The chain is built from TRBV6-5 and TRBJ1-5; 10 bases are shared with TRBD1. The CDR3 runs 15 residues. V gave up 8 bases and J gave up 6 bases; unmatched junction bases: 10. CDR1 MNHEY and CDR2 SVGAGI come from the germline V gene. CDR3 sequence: CASPGQGLGSQPQHF. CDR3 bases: TGTGCCAGCCCGGGACAGGGGCTGGGTAGTCAGCCCCAGCATTTT.

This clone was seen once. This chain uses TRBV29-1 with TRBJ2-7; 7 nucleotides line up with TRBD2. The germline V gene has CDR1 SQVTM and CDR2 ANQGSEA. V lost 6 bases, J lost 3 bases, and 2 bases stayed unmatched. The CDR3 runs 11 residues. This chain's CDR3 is CSVGLDYEQYF. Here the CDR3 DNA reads TGCAGCGTCGGACTAGACTACGAGCAGTACTTC.

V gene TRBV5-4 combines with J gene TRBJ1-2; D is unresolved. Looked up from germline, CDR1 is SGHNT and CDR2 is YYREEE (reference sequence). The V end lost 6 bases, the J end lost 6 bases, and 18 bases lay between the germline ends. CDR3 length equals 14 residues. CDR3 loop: CASTFQAIRHGYTF. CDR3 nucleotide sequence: TGTGCCAGCACATTTCAGGCGATCCGGCATGGCTACACCTTC.

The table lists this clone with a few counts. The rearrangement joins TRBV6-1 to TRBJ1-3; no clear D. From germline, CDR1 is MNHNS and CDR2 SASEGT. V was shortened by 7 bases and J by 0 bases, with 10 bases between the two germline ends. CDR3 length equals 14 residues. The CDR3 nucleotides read TGTGCCAGCACTCTCGTCCGCTCTGGAAACACCATATATTTT. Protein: CASTLVRSGNTIYF.

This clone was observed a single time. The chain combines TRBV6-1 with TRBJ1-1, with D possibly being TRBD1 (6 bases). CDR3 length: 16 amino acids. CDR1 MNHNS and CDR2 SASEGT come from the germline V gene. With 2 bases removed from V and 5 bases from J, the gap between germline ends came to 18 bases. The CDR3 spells CASSENGIGGATEAFF. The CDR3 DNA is TGTGCCAGCAGTGAAAATGGTATAGGGGGGGCAACTGAAGCTTTCTTT.

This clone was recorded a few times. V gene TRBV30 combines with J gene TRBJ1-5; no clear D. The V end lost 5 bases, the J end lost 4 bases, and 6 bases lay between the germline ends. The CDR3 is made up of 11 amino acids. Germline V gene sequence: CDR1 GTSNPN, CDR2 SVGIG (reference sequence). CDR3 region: CAWGLNQPQHF. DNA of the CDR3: TGTGCCTGGGGGCTTAATCAGCCCCAGCATTTT.